This T cell receptor beta chain was profiled in a study of response to subunit inactivated influenza vaccine. Whole-study results and caveats: Few additional T cells are recruited per seasonal influenza vaccination, authors suggested.

This clonotype was picked up a small number of times. Its antigen remains unidentified. The CDR3 length is 16 residues. V lost 5 bases, J lost 0 bases, and 14 bases lay in between. Via MiXCR, TCRdb re-called the RT-PCR reads, giving one row per CDR3 protein. The data contain about 190,000 distinct CDR3 sequences, roughly 14% of them singletons. The sequence derives from a man between 50 and 59 years old who received an inactivated influenza vaccine. The sample was CD8+ T cells sorted from PBMCs, taken approximately 5 days after vaccination. This chain links TRBV12-3 or TRBV12-4 with TRBJ2-1, with a possible D match to TRBD1 (6 bases). This CDR3 is CASSPPWGPSYNEQFF. The CDR3 DNA reads TGTGCCAGCAGTCCGCCGTGGGGGCCCTCCTACAATGAGCAGTTCTTC.